A selection of T cell receptor beta chains follows, all from one sample in a study of T cell responses to AZD1222 COVID-19 vaccine. Sequencing was performed with immunoSEQ multiplex PCR; in TCRdb, only in-frame clones are kept and a portion is missing. Found here are around 84,000 clones, approximately 83% of them singletons; the top ten hold roughly 10%. This material consisted of peripheral blood, taken 28 days after the second AZD1222 dose. The receptors stem from an adult who received the AZD1222 COVID-19 vaccine. The CDR3 runs from the conserved cysteine through the conserved F or W. The D gene is left open where the match is weak. Size is omitted from some rows. Given values are once, few, many or a class for expanded clones.

v_gene,abundance,j_gene,d_gene,CDR3nt,CDR3aa
TRBV5-6,few,TRBJ2-7,NA,TGTGCCAGCAACGGACGGACTGCGACCTACGAGCAGTACTTC,CASNGRTATYEQYF
TRBV7-3,NA,TRBJ2-1,TRBD2,TGTGCCAGCAGCGGGGGGGTCCTTAATGAGCAGTTCTTC,CASSGGVLNEQFF
TRBV9,NA,TRBJ2-2,NA,TGTGCCAGCAGCCCCGCCCGGGGGGCAGGGACCGGGGAGCTGTTTTTT,CASSPARGAGTGELFF
TRBV15,NA,TRBJ2-3,NA,TGTGCCACCAGCAGAGGTTCAGGGGTGGATACGCAGTATTTT,CATSRGSGVDTQYF
TRBV28,NA,TRBJ1-1,TRBD1,TGTGCCAGCCGTAGAAGGGGGCAGACTGAAGCTTTCTTT,CASRRRGQTEAFF
TRBV19,NA,TRBJ1-3,NA,TGTGCCAGTAGTATAGATCTGACAGCTTCTGGAAACACCATATATTTT,CASSIDLTASGNTIYF
TRBV30,NA,TRBJ1-5,NA,TGTGCCTGGAGCAGGGCGAAGCTTAGCAATCAGCCCCAGCATTTT,CAWSRAKLSNQPQHF
TRBV18,NA,TRBJ2-2,NA,TGTGCCAGCTCCCTAGCCGAGGAGCTGTTTTTT,CASSLAEELFF
TRBV5-5,NA,TRBJ1-5,TRBD1,TGTGCCAGCAGCTTTGGACAGGGGAGGGATCAGCCCCAGCATTTT,CASSFGQGRDQPQHF
TRBV28,NA,TRBJ1-5,NA,TGTGCCAGCCACGGTTCTAATCAGCCCCAGCATTTT,CASHGSNQPQHF
TRBV29-1,NA,TRBJ2-2,TRBD1,TGCAGCGTCCTGGACAGGGGGACGAACACCGGGGAGCTGTTTTTT,CSVLDRGTNTGELFF
TRBV27,few,TRBJ1-3,NA,TGTGCCAGCAGTCCCCTAACAGATGGAAACACCATATATTTT,CASSPLTDGNTIYF
TRBV29-1,NA,TRBJ2-1,NA,TGCAGCGTTGCCCCCGACCGAGTGAACGAGCAGTTCTTC,CSVAPDRVNEQFF
TRBV19,NA,TRBJ2-1,NA,TGTGCCAGTAGTATAGCGGGCGGGGACCTCTACAATGAGCAGTTCTTC,CASSIAGGDLYNEQFF
TRBV5-6,once,TRBJ1-2,NA,TGTGCCAGCAGCCCAGACACGACAGGATATGGCTACACCTTC,CASSPDTTGYGYTF
TRBV15,NA,TRBJ1-5,NA,TGTGCCACCAGCAGAGATATCGTACAGGGAGCGTTTTATAGCAATCAGCCCCAGCATTTT,CATSRDIVQGAFYSNQPQHF
TRBV27,NA,TRBJ2-4,NA,TGTGCCAGCAGTTCGGCCGCAGGGGACATTCAGTACTTC,CASSSAAGDIQYF
TRBV6-1,NA,TRBJ2-2,TRBD1,TGTGCCAGCAGTGCTAGAGGGGGCGCGGGCACCGGGGAGCTGTTTTTT,CASSARGGAGTGELFF
TRBV7-8,NA,TRBJ1-4,NA,TGTGCCAGCAGCTTAGAGGTCGATGGTTCAAAACTGTTTTTT,CASSLEVDGSKLFF
TRBV6-6,NA,TRBJ2-1,NA,TGTGCCAGCAGTTTATCCCTCAATGAGCAGTTCTTC,CASSLSLNEQFF
TRBV19,NA,TRBJ1-6,TRBD1,TGTGCCAGTAGTGGACAGGGGAATAATTCACCCCTCCACTTT,CASSGQGNNSPLHF
TRBV6-5,NA,TRBJ2-1,TRBD2,TGTGCCAGCTCGGGGGGGCTAAACGAGTTCTTC,CASSGGLNEFF
TRBV24-1,NA,TRBJ2-2,NA,TGTGCCACCAGTGATTTCGACACCGGGGAGCTGTTTTTT,CATSDFDTGELFF
TRBV7-9,once,TRBJ2-7,TRBD1,TGTGCCAGCAGCTTCTCGACAGGGCACGAGCAGTACTTC,CASSFSTGHEQYF
TRBV3-1/TRBV3-2,NA,TRBJ1-2,NA,TGTGCCAGCAGCCAAGAGATGGTCCCAAACTATGGCTACACCTTC,CASSQEMVPNYGYTF
TRBV10-3,NA,TRBJ1-5,TRBD1,TGTGCCATCAGTGTCGACAGGGGATGGGTCTTTTGCAATCAGCCCCAGCATTTT,CAISVDRGWVFCNQPQHF
TRBV7-6,NA,TRBJ1-2,NA,TGTGCCAGCAGCTTAGCGCATTCCGGCCACGGCTACACCTTC,CASSLAHSGHGYTF
TRBV11-3,few,TRBJ2-3,NA,TGTGCCAGCAGCGCGGGACGCACAGATACGCAGTATTTT,CASSAGRTDTQYF
TRBV5-5,NA,TRBJ2-7,TRBD1,TGTGCCAGCAGCTTGGAGGGGTCAGGGGGATACGAGCAGTACTTC,CASSLEGSGGYEQYF
TRBV4-2,NA,TRBJ1-6,NA,TGTGCCAGCAGCCAGCGCCAAGGCGACACCCCATACCTCCACTTT,CASSQRQGDTPYLHF
TRBV25-1,NA,TRBJ2-3,NA,TGTGCCAGCCGTCCCTCGGGGGTTAACACAGATACGCAGTATTTT,CASRPSGVNTDTQYF
TRBV27,NA,TRBJ1-2,TRBD1,TGTGCCAGCAGTAGGGGACAGGGTGGGGATTTTTTCTCCTTC,CASSRGQGGDFFSF
TRBV5-5,NA,TRBJ2-7,TRBD1,TGTGCCAGCAGCTACGGGACAGGGGGCGAGCAGTACTTC,CASSYGTGGEQYF
TRBV6-5,NA,TRBJ1-1,NA,TGTGCCAGCAGAGGGAGGGGTAGTGAAGCTTTCTTT,CASRGRGSEAFF
TRBV24-1,NA,TRBJ2-3,TRBD2,TGTGCCACCAGTGATCCCAGGCCCTCCCGACTAGCGGGGGGGCGGCCCACTAGCACAGATACGCAGTATTTT,CATSDPRPSRLAGGRPTSTDTQYF
TRBV5-4,NA,TRBJ2-3,TRBD2,TGTGCCAGCCGCCTAGCGGGGGGGATAAGCACAGATACGCAGTATTTT,CASRLAGGISTDTQYF
TRBV6-5,NA,TRBJ1-4,TRBD1,TGTGCCAGCAGTTCGCCCGGGACAGGACGTGAAAAACTGTTTTTT,CASSSPGTGREKLFF
TRBV5-4,NA,TRBJ2-5,NA,TGTGCCAGCAGCTTGGAGGCCCAACAAGAGACCCAGTACTTC,CASSLEAQQETQYF
TRBV14,NA,TRBJ1-4,NA,TGTGCCAGCAGCCAAGAGAGGATAAGTGAAAAACTGTTTTTT,CASSQERISEKLFF
TRBV4-2,few,TRBJ2-1,NA,TGTGCCAGCAGCCAAGAGGTACGCCCCCCCTACAATGAGCAGTTCTTC,CASSQEVRPPYNEQFF
TRBV28,NA,TRBJ2-6,TRBD1,TGTGCCAGCAGATCGGACAGGGGTCCCTCTGGGGCCAACGTCCTGACTTTC,CASRSDRGPSGANVLTF
TRBV28,medium-sized,TRBJ1-5,NA,TGTGCCAGCAGTAATAATCAGCCCCAGCATTTT,CASSNNQPQHF
TRBV6-1,NA,TRBJ1-6,NA,TGTGCCAGCAGTGAAGCATGGGGTATCTATTCACCCCTCCACTTT,CASSEAWGIYSPLHF
TRBV2,NA,TRBJ2-7,NA,TGTGCCAGCAGTGAATTCGTCAACTCCTACGAGCAGTACTTC,CASSEFVNSYEQYF
TRBV2,NA,TRBJ2-3,NA,TGTGCCAGCAGTGTCCAGGGTGTCACAGATACGCAGTATTTT,CASSVQGVTDTQYF
TRBV24-1,NA,TRBJ1-3,NA,TGTGCCACCTCAGACGGAACCTCTGGAAACACCATATATTTT,CATSDGTSGNTIYF
TRBV2,NA,TRBJ1-4,TRBD1,TGTGCCAGCAGTGAATCCGGGACAGGGGGCGGGAAACTGTTTTTT,CASSESGTGGGKLFF
TRBV10-3,NA,TRBJ1-1,NA,TGTGCCATCAGTGCGCTCTACGAGGGTGGTCCCACTGAAGCTTTCTTT,CAISALYEGGPTEAFF
TRBV5-6,NA,TRBJ2-7,NA,TGTGCCAGCAGCTTGGCCCTAGCAATACAGTACGAGCAGTACTTC,CASSLALAIQYEQYF
TRBV5-1,NA,TRBJ2-1,NA,TGCGCCAGCAGCTCGAGTACGTCCCCAAGCTCCTACAATGAGCAGTTCTTC,CASSSSTSPSSYNEQFF
TRBV29-1,NA,TRBJ2-5,NA,TGCAGCGTTGAAAACGGACTTGATGAGACCCAGTACTTC,CSVENGLDETQYF
TRBV11-3,NA,TRBJ1-6,NA,TGTGCCAGCAGCTTAGAAGTGGATTCACCCCTCCACTTT,CASSLEVDSPLHF
TRBV3-1/TRBV3-2,NA,TRBJ1-2,TRBD1,TGTGCCAGCAGCCCGCGGGACAGAAGGAGAGGTGGCTACACCTTC,CASSPRDRRRGGYTF
TRBV29-1,NA,TRBJ2-1,NA,TGCAGCGTTGGGAGGGGCTCGGTCAATGAGCAGTTCTTC,CSVGRGSVNEQFF
TRBV6-1,NA,TRBJ2-6,TRBD1,TGTGCCAGCAGTGCCTTGGTGGGCGGGACAGGGAGCTCTGGGGCCAACGTCCTGACTTTC,CASSALVGGTGSSGANVLTF
TRBV5-1,NA,TRBJ1-3,NA,TGCGCCAGCAGCTTGGGGTCCTCTGGAAACACCATATATTTT,CASSLGSSGNTIYF
TRBV6-1,NA,TRBJ1-1,NA,TGTGCCAGCAGTGAATGGAACACTGAAGCTTTCTTT,CASSEWNTEAFF
TRBV7-9,NA,TRBJ2-7,NA,TGTGCCAGCAGCCCAGGGACAAGCTCCTACGAGCAGTACTTC,CASSPGTSSYEQYF
TRBV6-2/TRBV6-3,NA,TRBJ2-3,NA,TGTGCCAGCAGTTACGGGGTTGCCACAGATACGCAGTATTTT,CASSYGVATDTQYF